Sequencing of this T cell receptor beta chain was carried out in a study of identical twins. The CDR3 extends over 17 amino acids. The V gene's germline CDR1 is MDHEN and CDR2 SYDVKM. Trimming removed 5 bases at V and 2 bases at J, with 20 bases between. Study conclusions and caveats: Cross-sectional statistical analysis, not tracking of the same donors, underpinned the conclusions.

Concerning this clonotype: Its antigen remains unknown.

Unique molecular identifiers were present on the cDNA, which also gained a universal primer site by template switching. TCRdb reanalysed the 5' RACE reads using MiXCR and keeps one entry per CDR3 protein. Here the sample spans roughly 570,000 distinct CDR3 sequences, approximately 9.6% being singletons. The sample also formed part of further work on yellow fever vaccine responses in identical twins.

The sequencing sample was made of PBMCs. The chain employs TRBV28 and TRBJ2-3; D is undetermined. The sequence derives from a young woman in good health. CDR3 protein: CASSPPPWSTPTDTQYF. In nucleotides, the CDR3 is TGTGCCAGCAGTCCCCCCCCGTGGAGTACTCCCACAGATACGCAGTATTTT.